This TCR beta chain was retrieved from a study of T cells in Graves' hyperthyroidism and ophthalmopathy. For the diagnoses, clinical symptoms, serum thyroxine and TRAb, thyroid ultrasound and orbital computed tomography were used. RNA transcripts yielded amplified TCR beta CDR3 regions. Researchers ran a first-round RT-PCR on the TCR CDR3 using the HTBI primer set. TCRdb passed the multiplex PCR reads through MiXCR, listing each CDR3 protein once. The sample comprises 500,000 to 600,000 distinct CDR3 sequences, around 46% of which are singletons, and roughly 19% rests with the top ten. General observations from the study: Appearing also in blood were most of the thyroid clonotypes expanded above 0.001.

This clonotype has at least ten counts. Its antigen is currently unknown. Per the germline V gene, CDR1 is MNHNS and CDR2 is SASEGT. The CDR3 spans 14 residues. With 1 base clipped from V and 9 bases from J, the junction kept 3 bases outside the gene matches. Input material: peripheral blood or thyroid tissue (not recorded which). This clonotype originated in an adult woman with Graves' disease, either hyperthyroidism or ophthalmopathy (not recorded which). The chain is built from TRBV6-1 and TRBJ1-6, with 7 positions matching TRBD1. The CDR3: CASSEVGTASPLHF. CDR3 in DNA: TGTGCCAGCAGTGAAGTCGGGACAGCTTCACCCCTCCACTTT.